Listed below are T cell receptor beta chains from one sample, sequenced in a study of blood T cell repertoires in COVID-19. Here immunoSEQ multiplex PCR was the method, and the copy in TCRdb shows in-frame clones only, minus some. The sample lists 150,000 or so clones, around 90% occurring once. Sequencing was performed on peripheral blood. The receptors originated from a man in his fifties or sixties with acute or convalescent COVID-19. CDR3s include the opening cysteine and the closing phenylalanine or tryptophan. D genes are given only for firm matches. Only some rows state a clone size, as once, few, many or a class for expanded clones.

abundance: NA; d_gene: TRBD1; v_gene: TRBV10-3; j_gene: TRBJ1-3; CDR3nt: TGTGCCATCAGTGAGCCCGGGACAGGCTCTGGAAACACCATATATTTT; CDR3aa: CAISEPGTGSGNTIYF
abundance: NA; d_gene: TRBD1; v_gene: TRBV19; j_gene: TRBJ1-5; CDR3nt: TGTGCCAGTAGTACGATGACAGGGTCCAATCAGCCCCAGCATTTT; CDR3aa: CASSTMTGSNQPQHF
abundance: few; d_gene: NA; v_gene: TRBV6-2/TRBV6-3; j_gene: TRBJ2-5; CDR3nt: TGTGCCAGCAGCCCGGGGGGGACAGGCGGACACGTCAAAGAGACCCAGTACTTC; CDR3aa: CASSPGGTGGHVKETQYF
abundance: NA; d_gene: NA; v_gene: TRBV12-3/TRBV12-4; j_gene: TRBJ1-2; CDR3nt: TGTGCCAGCCTAGGTAGTCGGGACTATGGCTACACCTTC; CDR3aa: CASLGSRDYGYTF
abundance: NA; d_gene: NA; v_gene: TRBV6-5; j_gene: TRBJ2-3; CDR3nt: TGTGCCAGCGACCATCCGGGGGGCACAGATACGCAGTATTTT; CDR3aa: CASDHPGGTDTQYF
abundance: NA; d_gene: TRBD2; v_gene: TRBV5-1; j_gene: TRBJ2-3; CDR3nt: TGCGCCAGCAGTTCGCTAGCGGGGGCCTACACAGATACGCAGTATTTT; CDR3aa: CASSSLAGAYTDTQYF
abundance: NA; d_gene: NA; v_gene: TRBV11-3; j_gene: TRBJ1-1; CDR3nt: TGTGCCAGCAGCTATCAGGGGAGCACTGAAGCTTTCTTT; CDR3aa: CASSYQGSTEAFF
abundance: NA; d_gene: TRBD2; v_gene: TRBV18; j_gene: TRBJ2-3; CDR3nt: TGTGCCAGCTCACCAGGGAGCGGGAACACAGATACGCAGTATTTT; CDR3aa: CASSPGSGNTDTQYF
abundance: NA; d_gene: TRBD1; v_gene: TRBV19; j_gene: TRBJ1-4; CDR3nt: TGTGCCAGTAACCGACAGGGGGCGCAGAATGAAAAACTGTTTTTT; CDR3aa: CASNRQGAQNEKLFF
abundance: NA; d_gene: NA; v_gene: TRBV5-1; j_gene: TRBJ2-2; CDR3nt: TGCGCCAGCAGCTTGGAGGCCGGGATCAGCACCGGGGAGCTGTTTTTT; CDR3aa: CASSLEAGISTGELFF
abundance: NA; d_gene: NA; v_gene: TRBV11-2; j_gene: TRBJ1-1; CDR3nt: TGTGCCAGCAGCAGTACAGGGTACACTGAAGCTTTCTTT; CDR3aa: CASSSTGYTEAFF
abundance: NA; d_gene: NA; v_gene: TRBV4-1; j_gene: TRBJ2-6; CDR3nt: TGCGCCAGCAGCCAGACAGGCGCTCTTTCTGGGGCCAACGTCCTGACTTTC; CDR3aa: CASSQTGALSGANVLTF
abundance: NA; d_gene: NA; v_gene: TRBV27; j_gene: TRBJ1-6; CDR3nt: TGTGCCAGCAGTTTTTCAGGCAGTGTTACGAATTGGTCACCCCTCCACTTT; CDR3aa: CASSFSGSVTNWSPLHF
abundance: NA; d_gene: NA; v_gene: TRBV5-1; j_gene: TRBJ1-1; CDR3nt: TGCGCCAGCAGCTTGGGGACACGTCAGAACACTGAAGCTTTCTTT; CDR3aa: CASSLGTRQNTEAFF
abundance: NA; d_gene: NA; v_gene: TRBV5-4; j_gene: TRBJ1-4; CDR3nt: TGTGCCAGCAGCTCGGGTCCCGCAACTAATGAAAAACTGTTTTTT; CDR3aa: CASSSGPATNEKLFF
abundance: NA; d_gene: TRBD1; v_gene: TRBV27; j_gene: TRBJ2-7; CDR3nt: TGTGCCAGCAGTTTAAGGGCGACAGGGGGCCGTGACGAGCAGTACTTC; CDR3aa: CASSLRATGGRDEQYF
abundance: many; d_gene: NA; v_gene: TRBV2; j_gene: TRBJ2-1; CDR3nt: TGTGCCAGCAGTTTAGGCGGCTACAATGAGCAGTTCTTC; CDR3aa: CASSLGGYNEQFF
abundance: NA; d_gene: NA; v_gene: TRBV18; j_gene: TRBJ1-5; CDR3nt: TGTGCCAGCTCACAGCTAGCGGGTAGCAATCAGCCCCAGCATTTT; CDR3aa: CASSQLAGSNQPQHF
abundance: NA; d_gene: TRBD1; v_gene: TRBV7-8; j_gene: TRBJ2-5; CDR3nt: TGTGCCAGCAGCCGAGACAGGGGGGAGACCCAGTACTTC; CDR3aa: CASSRDRGETQYF
abundance: NA; d_gene: NA; v_gene: TRBV19; j_gene: TRBJ1-2; CDR3nt: TGTGCCAGTAGTCCGGGAGGAGGGGTTGGCTACACCTTC; CDR3aa: CASSPGGGVGYTF
abundance: NA; d_gene: NA; v_gene: TRBV7-9; j_gene: TRBJ1-5; CDR3nt: TGTGCCAGCAGCTTAGCCGGGAGCAATCAGCCCCAGCATTTT; CDR3aa: CASSLAGSNQPQHF
abundance: few; d_gene: NA; v_gene: TRBV19; j_gene: TRBJ1-1; CDR3nt: TGTGCCAGTAGCGTAGTCCGCGACACTGAAGCTTTCTTT; CDR3aa: CASSVVRDTEAFF
abundance: NA; d_gene: NA; v_gene: TRBV3-1/TRBV3-2; j_gene: TRBJ1-1; CDR3nt: TGTGCCAGCAGTCCAGACTCACTTACGGGAGCTTTCTTT; CDR3aa: CASSPDSLTGAFF
abundance: NA; d_gene: NA; v_gene: TRBV19; j_gene: TRBJ2-5; CDR3nt: TGTGCCAGTAGTATATCTGGGCAAGTTTACGAGACCCAGTACTTC; CDR3aa: CASSISGQVYETQYF
abundance: NA; d_gene: TRBD1; v_gene: TRBV6-5; j_gene: TRBJ1-1; CDR3nt: TGTGCCAGCAGTCCGCAGGGGGCGGGCACTGAAGCTTTCTTT; CDR3aa: CASSPQGAGTEAFF
abundance: NA; d_gene: NA; v_gene: TRBV27; j_gene: TRBJ2-2; CDR3nt: TGTGCCAGCAAGGACGGGGGGCCGGGCACCGGGGAGCTGTTTTTT; CDR3aa: CASKDGGPGTGELFF
abundance: NA; d_gene: NA; v_gene: TRBV20-1; j_gene: TRBJ2-7; CDR3nt: TGCAGTGCCCCAACAACCTACGAGCAGTACTTC; CDR3aa: CSAPTTYEQYF
abundance: NA; d_gene: TRBD2; v_gene: TRBV2; j_gene: TRBJ2-1; CDR3nt: TGTGCCAGCAGTTGGATTAGCGGGGGGCCCAATGAGCAGTTCTTC; CDR3aa: CASSWISGGPNEQFF
abundance: NA; d_gene: NA; v_gene: TRBV7-9; j_gene: TRBJ1-6; CDR3nt: TGTGCCAGCAGCTTTCTGACAGGTCGTTCACCCCTCCACTTT; CDR3aa: CASSFLTGRSPLHF
abundance: NA; d_gene: TRBD1; v_gene: TRBV7-2; j_gene: TRBJ2-1; CDR3nt: TGTGCCAGCAGCTCGGACAGGGGCTCCTACAATGAGCAGTTCTTC; CDR3aa: CASSSDRGSYNEQFF
abundance: NA; d_gene: TRBD1; v_gene: TRBV7-9; j_gene: TRBJ1-5; CDR3nt: TGTGCCAGCAGCTACTACAGGGGGCAGAGCAATCAGCCCCAGCATTTT; CDR3aa: CASSYYRGQSNQPQHF
abundance: NA; d_gene: TRBD1; v_gene: TRBV10-3; j_gene: TRBJ1-1; CDR3nt: TGTGCCATCAGTGAGTCGATGGCAGGGGGGAACACTGAAGCTTTCTTT; CDR3aa: CAISESMAGGNTEAFF
abundance: NA; d_gene: TRBD1; v_gene: TRBV5-4; j_gene: TRBJ1-2; CDR3nt: TGTGCCAGCAGCCCAGGACAGGGACCCTATGGCTACACCTTC; CDR3aa: CASSPGQGPYGYTF
abundance: NA; d_gene: NA; v_gene: TRBV27; j_gene: TRBJ1-2; CDR3nt: TGTGCCAGCAGTCCCCCCAGGGGATACTACACCTTC; CDR3aa: CASSPPRGYYTF
abundance: NA; d_gene: NA; v_gene: TRBV5-1; j_gene: TRBJ2-2; CDR3nt: TGCGCCAGCAGCTTGTCCCCTTCGCCAGGCGCGAACACCGGGGAGCTGTTTTTT; CDR3aa: CASSLSPSPGANTGELFF
abundance: once; d_gene: TRBD1; v_gene: TRBV9; j_gene: TRBJ1-1; CDR3nt: TGTGCCAGCAGCGAATGGACAGGGAGGCAGAGCACTGAAGCTTTCTTT; CDR3aa: CASSEWTGRQSTEAFF